This TCR beta chain was sequenced in a study of cytomegalovirus exposure and HLA in healthy donors. Both 60 Vbeta primers and 13 Jbeta primers went into the PCR. The protocol was immunoSEQ multiplex PCR, while the TCRdb copy is restricted to in-frame clones and leaves out a portion. The sample contains 180,000 or so clones, roughly 79% of which appear only once. This receptor was obtained from a woman aged 18-29 years in good health and CMV-seropositive. The material sequenced was PBMCs.

The CDR3 region is CASSRDRGSSGANVLTF. The CDR3 DNA sequence: TGTGCCAGCAGCCGGGACAGGGGATCCTCTGGGGCCAACGTCCTGACTTTC. V and J are TRBV4-2 and TRBJ2-6; 10 bases align to TRBD1. The CDR3 consists of 17 residues. The germline V gene has CDR1 LGHNA and CDR2 YNFKEQ. With V trimmed by 4 bases and J by 0 bases, 3 bases remained unmatched.